These 27 T cell receptor beta chains share one sample of origin, sequenced in a study of control samples from healthy donors and cancer patients. Libraries were prepared by immunoSEQ multiplex PCR; TCRdb keeps only in-frame clonotypes and omits some of them. The table records 75,000 to 90,000 clones, 75% to 90% of them present only once. The specimen sequenced was blood. Source of these receptors: a man aged 50-59 years in good health.

The rearrangement links TRBV6-5 to TRBJ2-1; 9 bases fit TRBD2. This CDR3 region has 16 residues. Germline values: CDR1 MNHEY, CDR2 SVGAGI. V shed 0 bases and J 1 base; nucleotides not matched to a gene: 1. This CDR3 reads CASSYSSGGSYNEQFF. The CDR3 region has the DNA TGTGCCAGCAGTTACTCTAGCGGGGGTTCCTACAATGAGCAGTTCTTC.

This clone came up once. The gene calls are TRBV7-9 and TRBJ1-2; no definite D call. Trimming pared 1 base from V and 2 bases from J, leaving 8 bases between. Germline V gives CDR1 SEHNR, CDR2 FQNEAQ (reference sequence). The CDR3 is 14 residues long. The CDR3 reads CASSLGSENYGYTF. The DNA of the CDR3 is TGTGCCAGCAGCTTAGGTTCAGAGAACTATGGCTACACCTTC. The full variable domain, with the rest looked up from reference TRBV7-9 and TRBJ1-2, is DTGVSQNPRHKITKRGQNVTFRCDPISEHNRLYWYRQTLGQGPEFLTYFQNEAQLEKSRLLSDRFSAERPKGSFSTLEIQRTEQGDSAMYLCASSLGSENYGYTFGSGTRLTVV.

This clone was counted once. The V and J genes are TRBV7-6 and TRBJ2-7; D not resolved. V lost 1 base and J 4 bases, leaving 5 bases between the germline ends. Germline-derived CDR1 and CDR2 are SGHVS and FNYEAQ. The CDR3 runs to 12 residues. The CDR3 spells CASSLGSYEQYF. CDR3 DNA: TGTGCCAGCAGCTTAGGGTCGTACGAGCAGTACTTC.

The chain employs TRBV18 and TRBJ2-1; 8 nucleotides match TRBD1. The trim removed 2 bases at V and 6 bases at J, leaving 9 bases unmatched. Germline V CDR1 and CDR2: KGHSH, LQKENI. There are 16 residues in the CDR3. The CDR3 region has the DNA TGTGCCAGCTCACCAACTATCGGACAGGGCCCCAATGAGCAGTTCTTC. Translation: CASSPTIGQGPNEQFF.

This chain links TRBV6-5 with TRBJ2-2; D not certain. This CDR3 is 12 amino acids long. V gave up 7 bases and J gave up 3 bases, with 6 bases separating them. Germline V lookup: CDR1 MNHEY, CDR2 SVGAGI. DNA for the CDR3: TGTGCCAGCAAGTCGTACACCGGGGAGCTGTTTTTT. It translates to CASKSYTGELFF.

This rearrangement joins TRBV24-1 to TRBJ1-2; the match to TRBD1 covers 9 bases. The V gene's germline CDR1 is KGHDR and CDR2 SFDVKD. The CDR3 spans 15 residues. Germline trimming cut 3 bases from V and 6 bases from J; bases unmatched to any gene: 7. The DNA of the CDR3 is TGTGCCACCAGTGATCCTCCGGGACAGGGTGATGGCTACACCTTC. Translation gives CATSDPPGQGDGYTF.

The V and J genes are TRBV6-1 and TRBJ2-7; 8 bases match TRBD1. The CDR3 has 15 residues. Germline CDR1 is MNHNS and CDR2 is SASEGT. With 2 bases clipped from V and 3 bases from J, the junction kept 6 bases outside the gene matches. The CDR3 DNA follows: TGTGCCAGCAGTGAAAGGGACAGGCCCTTCTACGAGCAGTACTTC. Translating gives CASSERDRPFYEQYF.

This rearrangement joins TRBV4-3 to TRBJ2-1; no reliable D call. Trimming removed 3 bases from V and 9 bases from J, with 9 bases in between. Germline-derived CDR1 and CDR2 are LGHNA and YSLEER. This CDR3 spans 12 amino acids. CDR3 DNA sequence: TGCGCCAGCAGCCATGTAGCAAGTGAGCAGTTCTTC. Residues: CASSHVASEQFF.

This sequence joins TRBV10-3 and TRBJ1-4, with D perhaps TRBD1 (6 bases). The CDR3 covers 16 residues. Germline lookup yields CDR1 ENHRY and CDR2 SYGVKD. The V gene lost 0 bases and the J gene lost 3 bases, with 11 bases spanning the gap. The CDR3, as DNA: TGTGCCATCAGTGAGTCGGGGGGCCCGGCTAATGAAAAACTGTTTTTT. It is translated as CAISESGGPANEKLFF.

The chain recombines TRBV7-8 with TRBJ2-2; D is unclear. Trimming left V 5 bases short and J 7 bases short, with 11 bases between. Germline V gene sequence: CDR1 SGHVS, CDR2 FQNEAQ. The CDR3 is 13 residues long. CDR3 sequence reads: CASSPLTFGELFF. The CDR3 DNA follows: TGTGCCAGCAGCCCCCTGACATTCGGGGAGCTGTTTTTT.

J is TRBJ1-6 and V is TRBV4-3; D is unresolved. This CDR3 has 15 amino acids. With 0 bases removed from V and 1 base from J, the gap between germline ends came to 4 bases. CDR1 and CDR2 from the germline V gene are LGHNA and YSLEER. CDR3 in DNA: TGCGCCAGCAGCCAAGATGAATCCTATAATTCACCCCTCCACTTT. It translates to CASSQDESYNSPLHF.

This clone was observed many times. This chain joins TRBV5-4 and TRBJ2-1, with 13 bases aligning to TRBD2. After removal of 3 bases from V and 8 bases from J, the junction contained 5 bases not matched to a gene. The CDR3 is 15 amino acids. Looked up from germline, CDR1 is SGHNT and CDR2 is YYREEE (reference sequence). The CDR3 loop is CASSSGTSGVDEQFF. The CDR3 nucleotides are TGTGCCAGCAGCTCCGGGACTAGCGGGGTAGATGAGCAGTTCTTC.

The chain is built from TRBV10-3 and TRBJ1-6; possibly TRBD1 for D (5 bases). The CDR3 runs to 15 residues. V lost 11 bases and J lost 3, with 17 bases in between. Germline assignment: CDR1 ENHRY and CDR2 SYGVKD. As DNA, the CDR3 is TGTGCCGTACGGCCCCAGGGTGGCTATAATTCACCCCTCCACTTT. It specifies CAVRPQGGYNSPLHF.

V usage is TRBV11-3 and J usage is TRBJ2-2; D is ambiguous. The germline gives CDR1 SGHNT, CDR2 YENEEA. The V gene lost 1 base and the J gene lost 3 bases, with 18 bases spanning the gap. This CDR3 spans 18 amino acids. Here the CDR3 DNA reads TGTGCCAGCAGCTTAGGCCGTCCAGAATTGAGTTACACCGGGGAGCTGTTTTTT. Translated, it gives CASSLGRPELSYTGELFF.

The rearrangement uses TRBV18 and TRBJ1-3; 7 bases line up with TRBD1. The CDR3 contains 16 residues. Germline lookup yields CDR1 KGHSH and CDR2 LQKENI. V lost 2 bases to trimming and J lost 2 bases; unmatched junction nucleotides: 6. CDR3 residues: CASSPNLGTAGNTIYF. The CDR3 bases are TGTGCCAGCTCACCAAATCTTGGGACAGCTGGAAACACCATATATTTT. The whole variable domain, remainder taken from reference TRBV18 and TRBJ1-3, is NAGVMQNPRHLVRRRGQEARLRCSPMKGHSHVYWYRQLPEEGLKFMVYLQKENIIDESGMPKERFSAEFPKEGPSILRIQQVVRGDSAAYFCASSPNLGTAGNTIYFGEGSWLTVV.

V and J are TRBV9 and TRBJ2-7; no firm D call. Germline assignment: CDR1 SGDLS and CDR2 YYNGEE. V lost 0 bases to trimming and J lost 2 bases, with 12 bases between them. The CDR3 runs 15 residues. The CDR3, as DNA: TGTGCCAGCAGCGTAGAGGCGGCGAATACCTACGAGCAGTACTTC. As protein: CASSVEAANTYEQYF.

This chain connects TRBV2 to TRBJ1-1; D not certain. In germline, CDR1 is SNHLY, CDR2 FYNNEI. The CDR3 is 15 residues long. V was shortened by 4 bases and J by 1 base, with 13 bases between the two germline ends. DNA of the CDR3: TGTGCCAGCAGTGGCGAGGCTTGGGGGAACACTGAAGCTTTCTTT. This translates into CASSGEAWGNTEAFF.

The table lists this clone with a few counts. The rearrangement uses TRBV15 and TRBJ2-7, with TRBD1 matching over 7 bases. The germline V gene has CDR1 LNHNV and CDR2 YYDKDF (reference sequence). The CDR3 length is 13 residues. After removal of 9 bases from V and 3 bases from J, the junction contained 8 bases not matched to a gene. The CDR3 sequence is CATRGTGVYEQYF. Here the CDR3 DNA reads TGTGCCACAAGGGGTACAGGGGTCTACGAGCAGTACTTC. The complete variable domain, with remaining parts taken from reference TRBV15 and TRBJ2-7, reads DAMVIQNPRYQVTQFGKPVTLSCSQTLNHNVMYWYQQKSSQAPKLLFHYYDKDFNNEADTPDNFQSRRPNTSFCFLDIRSPGLGDTAMYLCATRGTGVYEQYFGPGTRLTVT.

V is TRBV7-2 and J is TRBJ1-1; TRBD1 might be the D (6 bases). Germline CDR1 and CDR2: SGHTA and FQGNSA. V was shortened by 2 bases and J by 5 bases, with 12 bases between the two germline ends. The CDR3 runs 14 residues. The CDR3 sequence: CASSLLSQGTEAFF. The CDR3 region has the DNA TGTGCCAGCAGCTTACTTTCTCAGGGGACTGAAGCTTTCTTT. The variable domain in full, with the rest retrieved from reference TRBV7-2 and TRBJ1-1, is GAGVSQSPSNKVTEKGKDVELRCDPISGHTALYWYRQSLGQGLEFLIYFQGNSAPDKSGLPSDRFSAERTGGSVSTLTIQRTQQEDSAVYLCASSLLSQGTEAFFGQGTRLTVV.

The chain is built from TRBV29-1 and TRBJ2-3, with D tentatively TRBD1 (7 bases). The ends were cut back, 4 bases at V and 1 base at J, with 15 bases in the middle. Germline V gene lookup returns CDR1 SQVTM and CDR2 ANQGSEA. This CDR3 has 15 residues. The CDR3 region is CSVAGGQGRTDTQYF. CDR3 sequence (DNA): TGCAGCGTTGCAGGGGGGCAGGGGCGCACAGATACGCAGTATTTT.

This rearrangement joins TRBV12-3 or TRBV12-4 to TRBJ1-2, with D unclear. The CDR3 is 12 residues long. Trimming removed 3 bases at V and 6 bases at J, with 8 bases between. The CDR3 nucleotides read TGTGCCAGCAGTTTCAGCACAGATGGCTACACCTTC. Translated, it gives CASSFSTDGYTF.

In its sample, this clone was seen once. This chain uses TRBV15 with TRBJ1-5, with D possibly matching TRBD1 (6 bases). CDR3 size: 13 residues. Germline CDR1 reads LNHNV; CDR2 reads YYDKDF (reference sequence). Trimming left V 1 base short and J 5 bases short, with 6 bases between. As DNA, the CDR3 is TGTGCCACCAGCAGAGGACAGGATCAGCCCCAGCATTTT. It specifies CATSRGQDQPQHF.

The chain uses TRBV5-1 and TRBJ2-3; 8 bases fit TRBD2. J gave up 0 bases and V 5 bases, and 8 bases lay outside the gene matches. Germline lookup yields CDR1 SGHRS and CDR2 YFSETQ. The CDR3 extends over 16 amino acids. CDR3 protein: CASRGLAGTSTDTQYF. CDR3 sequence (DNA): TGCGCCAGCAGAGGCTTAGCGGGAACTAGCACAGATACGCAGTATTTT.

Only a few counts were recorded for this clone. The CDR3 bases are TGTGCCACCAAGGGGGCGAACTATGGCTACACCTTC. Translation: CATKGANYGYTF. This chain links TRBV12-3 or TRBV12-4 with TRBJ1-2; TRBD1 matches at 7 bases. The CDR3 sequence is 12 residues long. The V and J ends lost 10 bases and 2 bases, in that order; junction bases with no gene match: 4.

The rearrangement joins TRBV4-3 to TRBJ2-5; TRBD2 agrees at 7 bases. The CDR3 runs to 16 residues. The V and J ends lost 2 bases and 2 bases, in that order; junction bases with no gene match: 8. Germline-derived CDR1 and CDR2 are LGHNA and YSLEER. Here the CDR3 reads CASSQSPLGGQETQYF. The DNA of the CDR3 is TGCGCCAGCAGCCAATCTCCTCTCGGGGGGCAAGAGACCCAGTACTTC.

The V and J genes are TRBV2 and TRBJ2-7, with D unresolved. The CDR3 spans 14 residues. Germline V lookup: CDR1 SNHLY, CDR2 FYNNEI. The ends were cut back, 5 bases at V and 1 base at J, with 12 bases in the middle. This chain's CDR3 is CASSPTVTSYEQYF. The CDR3 DNA is TGTGCCAGCAGTCCCACAGTTACGTCCTACGAGCAGTACTTC.

This rearrangement joins TRBV6-5 to TRBJ2-7, with D possibly being TRBD1 (5 bases). The V end lost 6 bases, the J end lost 1 base, and 7 bases lay between the germline ends. Germline CDR1 and CDR2: MNHEY and SVGAGI. This CDR3 region has 12 residues. CDR3 sequence reads: CASRQGSYEQYF. CDR3 coding DNA: TGTGCCAGCAGGCAGGGATCCTACGAGCAGTACTTC.